This T cell receptor beta chain derives from a study of blood T cell repertoires in COVID-19. The V end was cut by 8 bases, the J end by 3 bases, with 11 bases between. Germline lookup yields CDR1 MDHEN and CDR2 SYDVKM. CDR3 size: 13 residues. Libraries were prepared by immunoSEQ multiplex PCR; TCRdb keeps only in-frame clonotypes and omits some of them. The sample has under 250,000 clones, roughly nine tenths seen once. This clonotype was sampled from a woman in her late teens or twenties in a cohort exposed to, infected with or recovered from COVID-19 (not recorded which). Sample: PBMCs or T cells enriched from blood (not recorded which). The gene calls are TRBV28 and TRBJ1-3, with D unclear. This chain's CDR3 is CASGIAVGNTIYF. The CDR3 nucleotides read TGTGCCAGCGGCATCGCGGTTGGAAACACCATATATTTT.